The next 12 T cell receptor beta chains were all read from a single sample in a study of control samples from healthy donors and cancer patients (TCRdb year 2020). The method behind the library was the immunoSEQ multiplex PCR assay. Not all clones reach the TCRdb copy of this immuneACCESS table, which keeps in-frame sequences only. Checked studies attribute under half of the gap to unresolved V genes and leave the rest unexplained. Present in this sample are more than 20,000 clones, approximately 85% of which were seen just once. Together, the top ten hold 38% of the sample. The source material was PBMCs. These receptor sequences come from a man aged 60 to 69 with head and neck cancer.

The chain recombines TRBV7-7 with TRBJ2-7; 10 bases align to TRBD2. Losses at the gene ends were 5 bases for V and 4 bases for J; bases not matched to a gene: 8. Germline V lookup: CDR1 SSHAT, CDR2 FNYEAQ (reference sequence). The CDR3 has 15 amino acids. CDR3 residues: CASSPRSGGEYEQYF. The CDR3 nucleotides read TGTGCCAGCAGCCCACGGAGCGGGGGGGAGTACGAGCAGTACTTC.

J is TRBJ1-2 and V is TRBV29-1; 8 bases map to TRBD1. J lost 6 bases, V lost 3 bases, and 12 bases had no gene match. Germline V gene data show CDR1 as SQVTM and CDR2 as ANQGSEA. The CDR3 contains 15 residues. The CDR3 is CSVEATGTGVDGYTF. The CDR3 bases are TGCAGCGTTGAGGCCACCGGGACAGGCGTGGATGGCTACACCTTC.

The chain combines TRBV7-9 with TRBJ2-7; possibly TRBD1 for D (7 bases). Trimming removed 8 bases at V and 2 bases at J, with 16 bases between. Germline-derived CDR1 and CDR2 are SEHNR and FQNEAQ (reference sequence). The CDR3 is made up of 14 amino acids. CDR3 coding DNA: TGTGCCAGCCAAGGCGGGACAGCCACCTACGAGCAGTACTTC. Translated: CASQGGTATYEQYF.

CDR3 nucleotides: TGTGCCAGCAGCCCTCACTTGAGGAATGAGCAGTTCTTC. Its translation is CASSPHLRNEQFF. This chain joins TRBV7-2 and TRBJ2-1; D not certain. The V end lost 5 bases, the J end lost 7 bases, and 12 bases lay between the germline ends. CDR1 is SGHTA and CDR2 is FQGNSA in the germline V gene. The CDR3 has 13 residues. Full variable domain (missing parts from reference TRBV7-2 and TRBJ2-1): GAGVSQSPSNKVTEKGKDVELRCDPISGHTALYWYRQSLGQGLEFLIYFQGNSAPDKSGLPSDRFSAERTGGSVSTLTIQRTQQEDSAVYLCASSPHLRNEQFFGPGTRLTVL.

The chain is built from TRBV30 and TRBJ2-7; D unclear. V lost 0 bases to trimming and J lost 3 bases, with 12 bases between them. The CDR3 is made up of 14 amino acids. Per the germline V gene, CDR1 is GTSNPN and CDR2 is SVGIG (reference sequence). This chain's CDR3 is CAWSVSRLGYEQYF. CDR3 DNA sequence: TGTGCCTGGAGTGTAAGCAGGCTCGGCTACGAGCAGTACTTC.

The V call is TRBV5-4, the J call TRBJ1-1; tentatively, D is TRBD1 (6 bases). The V gene's germline CDR1 is SGHNT and CDR2 YYREEE (reference sequence). Trimming took off 0 bases at V and 5 bases at J, with 14 bases between the two ends. This CDR3 region has 15 residues. CDR3 nucleotide sequence: TGTGCCAGCAGCTTGGGTACAGGGCAAAAAACTGAAGCTTTCTTT. Its protein product is CASSLGTGQKTEAFF.

CDR3 sequence reads: CASVALAGMENEQFF. CDR3 DNA sequence: TGTGCCAGCGTTGCCCTGGCGGGAATGGAGAATGAGCAGTTCTTC. The chain employs TRBV6-5 and TRBJ2-1; TRBD2 might be the D (6 bases). Deletions cut 8 bases from V and 7 bases from J, with 21 bases between. The germline V gene has CDR1 MNHEY and CDR2 SVGAGI. This CDR3 contains 15 residues.

The chain combines TRBV7-9 with TRBJ2-1; 13 bases are a match to TRBD2. CDR3 length: 15 residues. Germline V gene data show CDR1 as SEHNR and CDR2 as FQNEAQ (reference sequence). Trimming cost V 4 bases and J 10 bases; bases outside gene matches: 7. The CDR3 region is CASSYGTSGIGEQFF. The CDR3 DNA reads TGTGCCAGCAGCTACGGGACTAGCGGGATAGGCGAGCAGTTCTTC.

The chain employs TRBV19 and TRBJ1-2; weak D call: TRBD1 (6 bases). Germline CDR1 LNHDA, CDR2 SQIVND (reference sequence). The CDR3 extends over 12 amino acids. The V end was cut by 7 bases, the J end by 8 bases, with 14 bases between. The CDR3 DNA follows: TGTGCCAGTACGAACAGGGCACGGGGCTACACCTTC. This gives the protein CASTNRARGYTF.

The rearrangement joins TRBV3-1 (or the pseudogene TRBV3-2) to TRBJ1-5; weak D call: TRBD1 (5 bases). The CDR3 is 16 amino acids. The V and J ends lost 5 bases and 2 bases respectively, with 16 bases between them. The germline V gene has CDR1 LGHDT and CDR2 YNNKEL (reference sequence). The CDR3 DNA follows: TGTGCCAGCAGCACGTCAACCGGCAGGGGCAATCAGCCCCAGCATTTT. Its protein product is CASSTSTGRGNQPQHF.

This clone occurred once. The J gene is TRBJ2-3, the V gene TRBV30; a weak D match, TRBD1 (5 bases). Trimming cost V 0 bases and J 3 bases, with 13 bases left between them. Germline values: CDR1 GTSNPN, CDR2 SVGIG (reference sequence). The CDR3 sequence is 15 residues long. The CDR3 loop reads CAWSVIGARTDTQYF. CDR3 DNA: TGTGCCTGGAGTGTAATAGGGGCAAGGACAGATACGCAGTATTTT.

This clone came up once. The chain recombines TRBV27 with TRBJ1-1, with D possibly being TRBD1 (5 bases). V lost 7 bases, J lost 0 bases, and 15 bases lay in between. This CDR3 comprises 15 residues. The V gene's germline CDR1 is MNHEY and CDR2 SMNVEV (reference sequence). CDR3 region: CASTRAGRMNTEAFF. In DNA form, the CDR3 reads TGTGCCAGCACGAGGGCAGGGCGCATGAACACTGAAGCTTTCTTT.